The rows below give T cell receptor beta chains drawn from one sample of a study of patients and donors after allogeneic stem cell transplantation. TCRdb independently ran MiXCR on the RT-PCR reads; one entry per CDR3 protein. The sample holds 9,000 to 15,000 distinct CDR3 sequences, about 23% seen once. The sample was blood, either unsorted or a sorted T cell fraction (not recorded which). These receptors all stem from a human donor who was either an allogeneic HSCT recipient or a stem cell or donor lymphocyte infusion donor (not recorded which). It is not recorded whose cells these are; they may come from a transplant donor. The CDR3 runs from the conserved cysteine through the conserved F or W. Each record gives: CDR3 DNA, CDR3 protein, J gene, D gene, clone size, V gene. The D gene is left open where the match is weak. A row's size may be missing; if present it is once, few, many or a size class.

cdr3_nt: TGTGCCAGCACCCAGGTTAACACCGGGGAGCTGTTTTTT
cdr3_aa: CASTQVNTGELFF
j_call: TRBJ2-2
d_call: .
clone_size: many
v_call: TRBV28

cdr3_nt: TGTGCCAGCAGTTCCATTTTGGATGGCTACACCTTC
cdr3_aa: CASSSILDGYTF
j_call: TRBJ1-2
d_call: .
clone_size: .
v_call: TRBV28

cdr3_nt: TGTGCCAGCAGCCCGCTAGGACAGGGGGTAAAGGGCTACACCTTC
cdr3_aa: CASSPLGQGVKGYTF
j_call: TRBJ1-2
d_call: TRBD1
clone_size: .
v_call: TRBV28

cdr3_nt: TGTGCCAGCAGTAAGGGAGACGCCCCTACTTATGAAAAACTGTTTTTT
cdr3_aa: CASSKGDAPTYEKLFF
j_call: TRBJ1-4
d_call: .
clone_size: .
v_call: TRBV28

cdr3_nt: TGCAGCGCCGGACTAGCGGGAGATGAGCAGTTCTTC
cdr3_aa: CSAGLAGDEQFF
j_call: TRBJ2-1
d_call: TRBD2
clone_size: .
v_call: TRBV29-1

cdr3_nt: TGTGCCAGCAGCGCACGGGACCGCAATTCACCCCTCCACTTT
cdr3_aa: CASSARDRNSPLHF
j_call: TRBJ1-6
d_call: .
clone_size: few
v_call: TRBV12-3/TRBV12-4

cdr3_nt: TGCGCCAGCAGTCCGCACAGGGCCCTTGGCAATCAGCCCCAGCATTTT
cdr3_aa: CASSPHRALGNQPQHF
j_call: TRBJ1-5
d_call: .
clone_size: few
v_call: TRBV23-1

cdr3_nt: TGTGCCAGCAGCCACGGGACAACCTATGGCTACACCTTC
cdr3_aa: CASSHGTTYGYTF
j_call: TRBJ1-2
d_call: .
clone_size: many
v_call: TRBV7-2

cdr3_nt: TGTGCCAGCTCACGGGACAGGTCGGGGAACACTGAAGCTTTCTTT
cdr3_aa: CASSRDRSGNTEAFF
j_call: TRBJ1-1
d_call: TRBD1
clone_size: few
v_call: TRBV18

cdr3_nt: TGTGCCAGCAGAATGGGAGGGGAGGAAGCTTTCTTT
cdr3_aa: CASRMGGEEAFF
j_call: TRBJ1-1
d_call: .
clone_size: .
v_call: TRBV28

cdr3_nt: TGTGCCAGCAGTTTCCTGAGACAGGGGGCCGTTCAGCCCCAGCATTTT
cdr3_aa: CASSFLRQGAVQPQHF
j_call: TRBJ1-5
d_call: TRBD1
clone_size: few
v_call: TRBV12-3/TRBV12-4

cdr3_nt: TGCAGCGCATCCAAAGGGACAGGGAACTATGGCTACACCTTC
cdr3_aa: CSASKGTGNYGYTF
j_call: TRBJ1-2
d_call: TRBD1
clone_size: .
v_call: TRBV29-1